The next 24 T cell receptor beta chains were all read from a single sample in a study of radiation and T cells in renal cell carcinoma. Here immunoSEQ multiplex PCR was the method, and the copy in TCRdb shows in-frame clones only, minus some. The table lists approximately 16,000 clones, 45% to 65% of them singletons, with about 9.7% in the top ten. Stated treatment: treatment-naive control, cytoreductive nephrectomy. Sample: tumor tissue, taken from a patient whose treatment was nephrectomy without radiotherapy. Receptor source: a man aged 35-49 years with renal cell carcinoma.

The V call is TRBV7-2, the J call TRBJ1-2, with unresolved D. In germline, CDR1 is SGHTA, CDR2 FQGNSA. The CDR3 is 15 amino acids. V dropped 5 bases and J dropped 11 bases, with 24 bases sitting between them. CDR3 in amino acids: CASSARQGGFERYTF. DNA of the CDR3: TGTGCCAGCAGCGCCCGACAAGGCGGGTTCGAGCGTTACACCTTC.

The V and J genes are TRBV5-1 and TRBJ1-1; D not certain. The CDR3 is 14 residues long. Germline assignment: CDR1 SGHRS and CDR2 YFSETQ. V was trimmed by 4 bases and J by 5 bases, leaving 15 bases between them. The CDR3 sequence is CASSRATGSTEAFF. The CDR3 nucleotides are TGCGCCAGCAGCAGGGCCACGGGGTCGACTGAAGCTTTCTTT. Supplemented by reference TRBV5-1 and TRBJ1-1, the full variable domain reads KAGVTQTPRYLIKTRGQQVTLSCSPISGHRSVSWYQQTPGQGLQFLFEYFSETQRNKGNFPGRFSGRQFSNSRSEMNVSTLELGDSALYLCASSRATGSTEAFFGQGTRLTVV.

The chain employs TRBV25-1 and TRBJ2-1; TRBD2 might be the D (6 bases). The CDR3 runs to 16 residues. Germline assignment: CDR1 MGHDK and CDR2 SYGVNS. The germline V and J ends were trimmed by 0 bases and 2 bases, with 11 bases remaining between them. The CDR3 DNA reads TGTGCCAGCAGTGAATATGCGGAGGGACCCTACAATGAGCAGTTCTTC. This sequence encodes CASSEYAEGPYNEQFF.

This clone was observed a few times. The chain has TRBV2 and TRBJ2-7; D might be TRBD2 (6 bases). From germline, CDR1 is SNHLY and CDR2 FYNNEI. This CDR3 has 14 amino acids. V lost 4 bases to trimming and J lost 6 bases, with 16 bases between them. DNA of the CDR3: TGTGCCAGCAGTGTCGAGACTAGTGGAACCGAGCAGTACTTC. Translation: CASSVETSGTEQYF.

The CDR3: CASSDGQGNTDTQYF. DNA for the CDR3: TGTGCCAGCAGTGACGGACAGGGAAACACAGATACGCAGTATTTT. The chain carries TRBV6-4 and TRBJ2-3, with 8 bases identical to TRBD1. Germline CDR1 reads MRHNA; CDR2 reads SNTAGT. This CDR3 contains 15 residues. Trimming cost V 2 bases and J 2 bases; bases outside gene matches: 3.

The CDR3 DNA is TGTGCCAGCAGTAATCGAGCGGGACAGGGCTTGAATGAGCAGTTCTTC. Its protein is CASSNRAGQGLNEQFF. The chain employs TRBV28 and TRBJ2-1; TRBD1 aligns across 9 bases. This CDR3 is 16 amino acids long. Germline CDR1 reads MDHEN; CDR2 reads SYDVKM. The V gene end was trimmed by 5 bases and the J gene end by 7 bases; junction bases not matched to a gene: 12.

The chain joins TRBV5-1 to TRBJ1-3; maybe TRBD1 (6 bases). The CDR3 is 16 residues long. The V and J ends lost 4 bases and 2 bases respectively, with 16 bases between them. In germline, CDR1 is SGHRS, CDR2 YFSETQ. CDR3 region: CASSLYYREAGNTIYF. In nucleotides, the CDR3 is TGCGCCAGCAGCCTATACTACAGGGAGGCTGGAAACACCATATATTTT. The whole variable domain, filled in from reference TRBV5-1 and TRBJ1-3, reads KAGVTQTPRYLIKTRGQQVTLSCSPISGHRSVSWYQQTPGQGLQFLFEYFSETQRNKGNFPGRFSGRQFSNSRSEMNVSTLELGDSALYLCASSLYYREAGNTIYFGEGSWLTVV.

This clone has more than one count but fewer than ten. The chain joins TRBV4-1 to TRBJ1-1; no definite D call. CDR1 and CDR2 from the germline V gene are MGHRA and YSYEKL. The CDR3 totals 11 residues. The V and J ends lost 8 bases and 1 base respectively, with 5 bases between them. The CDR3 spells CASGRNTEAFF. DNA of the CDR3: TGCGCCAGCGGACGGAACACTGAAGCTTTCTTT.

This clone is a singleton in its sample. CDR3 protein: CASSQDSGTGSDTQYF. CDR3 bases: TGTGCCAGCAGCCAAGATTCAGGGACAGGGTCAGATACGCAGTATTTT. V and J are TRBV4-2 and TRBJ2-3; 9 positions match TRBD1. The V gene end was trimmed by 0 bases and the J gene end by 4 bases; junction bases not matched to a gene: 5. Looked up from germline, CDR1 is LGHNA and CDR2 is YNFKEQ. The CDR3 is 16 amino acids.

This clone was observed a handful of times. J is TRBJ2-7 and V is TRBV7-2, with a weak D call TRBD2 (6 bases). V was trimmed by 5 bases and J by 4 bases, leaving 12 bases between them. The CDR3 length is 13 residues. Looked up from germline, CDR1 is SGHTA and CDR2 is FQGNSA. The CDR3 region is CASSPDRGYEQYF. The CDR3 DNA is TGTGCCAGCAGCCCAGACCGGGGGTACGAGCAGTACTTC.

The chain uses TRBV19 and TRBJ2-1, with a weak D call TRBD1 (6 bases). CDR3 length equals 14 residues. Per germline, CDR1 LNHDA and CDR2 SQIVND (reference sequence). Trimming removed 8 bases from V and 2 bases from J, with 13 bases in between. CDR3: CASSNGQPYNEQFF. CDR3 in DNA: TGTGCCAGTTCCAACGGACAGCCCTACAATGAGCAGTTCTTC.

This chain uses TRBV5-1 with TRBJ1-4; maybe TRBD1 (5 bases). V lost 0 bases and J lost 3, with 12 bases in between. CDR3 length: 16 amino acids. The germline CDR1 and CDR2 sequences are SGHRS and YFSETQ. The CDR3 nucleotides are TGCGCCAGCAGCTTGGAGTCCGGGGCAGCTAATGAAAAACTGTTTTTT. This sequence encodes CASSLESGAANEKLFF.

The chain links TRBV6-5 to TRBJ2-1, with 9 positions matching TRBD1. Germline loops: CDR1 MNHEY, CDR2 SVGAGI. The CDR3 totals 16 residues. J was trimmed by 4 bases and V by 2 bases; bases with no gene match: 6. CDR3: CASSYRGQGLYNEQFF. The CDR3 DNA sequence: TGTGCCAGCAGTTACCGGGGACAGGGTTTGTACAATGAGCAGTTCTTC.

The rearrangement uses TRBV9 and TRBJ1-1, with D tentatively TRBD1 (5 bases). Germline loops: CDR1 SGDLS, CDR2 YYNGEE. The CDR3 is 15 residues long. V lost 0 bases, J lost 5 bases, and 14 bases lay in between. Here the CDR3 DNA reads TGTGCCAGCAGCGTAGGCGGGGGTTCGGTAACTGAAGCTTTCTTT. Encoded protein: CASSVGGGSVTEAFF.

This clone was seen a handful of times. V and J are TRBV2 and TRBJ1-5; TRBD1 might be the D (5 bases). The length of the CDR3 is 15 residues. The germline V gene encodes CDR1 SNHLY and CDR2 FYNNEI. V was pared by 2 bases and J by 7 bases, with 15 bases between. CDR3 amino acids: CASSELAGKGQPQHF. CDR3 nucleotides: TGTGCCAGCAGTGAATTGGCAGGGAAGGGGCAGCCCCAGCATTTT.

This clone was seen a handful of times. The chain joins TRBV5-1 to TRBJ2-7; 9 nucleotides align to TRBD1. Germline CDR1 is SGHRS and CDR2 is YFSETQ. The V and J ends lost 2 bases and 4 bases, in that order; junction bases with no gene match: 7. This CDR3 has 15 residues. CDR3 region: CASSLTGTGRYEQYF. For the CDR3, the DNA is TGCGCCAGCAGCTTAACCGGGACAGGGAGGTACGAGCAGTACTTC.

The chain links TRBV7-8 to TRBJ2-3; maybe TRBD2 (6 bases). CDR3 length: 15 amino acids. Trimming stripped 3 bases from V and 3 bases from J, with 13 bases between. The germline gives CDR1 SGHVS, CDR2 FQNEAQ. The CDR3 protein is CASSFHQRATDTQYF. DNA of the CDR3: TGTGCCAGCAGCTTTCACCAGCGGGCTACAGATACGCAGTATTTT.

The gene calls are TRBV28 and TRBJ1-4; the D gene is possibly TRBD1 (6 bases). CDR1 is MDHEN, CDR2 SYDVKM, per germline. The CDR3 sequence is 15 residues long. Trimming removed 5 bases at V and 8 bases at J, with 18 bases between. The CDR3 DNA is TGTGCCAGCAGTCCGTCCCGGGGGGGGCAGGAAAAACTGTTTTTT. This codes for CASSPSRGGQEKLFF.

This clone appeared a single time. The chain recombines TRBV2 with TRBJ2-3; 9 nucleotides match TRBD2. Germline CDR1 SNHLY, CDR2 FYNNEI. The CDR3 covers 16 residues. Trimming at V came to 4 bases and at J to 0 bases, leaving 5 bases not matched to a gene. As DNA, the CDR3 is TGTGCCAGCAGTGGCCTAGCGGGAAGTAGCACAGATACGCAGTATTTT. Translated: CASSGLAGSSTDTQYF.

This sequence joins TRBV11-2 and TRBJ1-1; a weak D match, TRBD1 (5 bases). V lost 0 bases to trimming and J lost 5 bases, with 13 bases between them. The CDR3 extends over 15 amino acids. The germline gives CDR1 SGHAT, CDR2 FQNNGV. DNA for the CDR3: TGTGCCAGCAGCTTAGACGGCAGGGTACTAACTGAAGCTTTCTTT. Residues: CASSLDGRVLTEAFF.

The rearrangement links TRBV6-8 to TRBJ2-5, with 8 positions matching TRBD1. Germline V CDR1 and CDR2: MNHGY, SAAAGT. The J segment lost 6 bases and the V segment lost 6 bases, leaving 18 bases of the junction unmatched. The CDR3 sequence is 17 residues long. The CDR3 sequence: CASSKGWTGPVGKTQYF. The CDR3 DNA sequence: TGTGCCAGCAGCAAAGGGTGGACAGGGCCGGTTGGAAAGACCCAGTACTTC.

This clone appeared a few times. The chain recombines TRBV11-3 with TRBJ1-1; D unclear. Germline V lookup: CDR1 SGHNT, CDR2 YENEEA. V lost 5 bases to trimming and J lost 6 bases, with 13 bases between them. CDR3 size: 13 residues. The CDR3 DNA reads as TGTGCCAGCAGCCCTGGGCCCGGGGCTGAAGCTTTCTTT. Translated: CASSPGPGAEAFF.

The CDR3 sequence: CASSYTSGGDTQYF. The CDR3 DNA follows: TGTGCCAGCAGTTATACTAGCGGGGGCGATACGCAGTATTTT. The genes are TRBV2 and TRBJ2-3; TRBD2 matches 11 bases. Germline V gene sequence: CDR1 SNHLY, CDR2 FYNNEI. V gave up 5 bases and J gave up 6 bases; unmatched junction bases: 4. The CDR3 runs 14 residues.

By share, this clone ranks as medium-sized. The chain combines TRBV28 with TRBJ1-1; no definite D call. From germline, CDR1 is MDHEN and CDR2 SYDVKM. The CDR3 extends over 13 amino acids. Between the trimmed V and J ends, which lost 5 bases and 5 bases, there was a span of 12 bases. CDR3 in amino acids: CASSQPGGTEAFF. Here the CDR3 DNA reads TGTGCCAGCAGTCAACCAGGCGGGACTGAAGCTTTCTTT.